The T cell receptor beta chain described here comes from a study of cytomegalovirus exposure and HLA in healthy donors. Nominal health characterized the donors when sampled, though unrecorded immune exposures were likely. Germline V gene sequence: CDR1 SGDLS, CDR2 YYNGEE. There are 13 residues in the CDR3. V shed 0 bases and J shed 5 bases, with 8 bases lying between them. In the PCR, 60 Vbeta and 13 Jbeta primers were used. Clones were read by immunoSEQ multiplex PCR, and TCRdb kept only the in-frame ones, dropping some. The sample yields 150,000 to 200,000 clones, approximately 88% seen once. General observations from the study: Diagnosis of cytomegalovirus status made by the classifier reportedly showed high specificity and sensitivity. Later, TCR association rates were found to vary by HLA locus, highest for DRB1 and lowest for HLA-C.

A single count supports this clone. Antigen: not known. V is TRBV9 and J is TRBJ2-5; tentative D call: TRBD1 (6 bases). The sample comprised PBMCs. The sequence was obtained from a boy younger than 18 in good health and CMV-seronegative. CDR3 sequence (DNA): TGTGCCAGCAGCGTAGGACAGGCGGAGACCCAGTACTTC. Translated: CASSVGQAETQYF. Full variable domain (outside the CDR3, taken from reference TRBV9 and TRBJ2-5): DSGVTQTPKHLITATGQRVTLRCSPRSGDLSVYWYQQSLDQGLQFLIQYYNGEERAKGNILERFSAQQFPDLHSELNLSSLELGDSALYFCASSVGQAETQYFGPGTRLLVL.